This T cell receptor (beta chain) was identified in a study of a mutant IDH1 vaccine in newly diagnosed glioma. TCRdb's copy holds only in-frame clones and misses some; the assay was immunoSEQ multiplex PCR. The table shows approximately 57,000 clones, with about 81% occurring only once. The CDR3 runs 15 residues. After removal of 4 bases from V and 1 base from J, the junction contained 5 bases not matched to a gene. Germline V gene sequence: CDR1 SGHTA, CDR2 FQGNSA. Notes on this clone: The antigen remains unidentified.

Time point given: week 23, last vaccination. All doses held 300 ug of mutant IDH1 20-mer peptide, with topical imiquimod. The material sequenced was PBMCs, taken from a glioma patient whose treatment included an IDH1 peptide vaccine. V is TRBV7-2 and J is TRBJ2-3; 7 nucleotides align to TRBD2. The origin of this receptor is a woman between 40 and 50 years old with glioma. Some clones in this sample may be carry-over from other donors' samples. The CDR3 region has the DNA TGTGCCAGCAGCTCCATGGCGGGGGGCACAGATACGCAGTATTTT. Translated: CASSSMAGGTDTQYF.